This T cell receptor beta chain originates from a study of T-cell reconstitution after alpha-beta-depleted transplantation in children. Regarding the study as a whole: Most T-cell counts and diversity one year after the transplant came from T cells that were newly produced.

This sample's TCRbeta library carried unique molecular identifier barcodes. TCRdb recomputed calls from the PCR reads with MiXCR, one row per CDR3 protein. The table shows 700,000 to 850,000 distinct CDR3 sequences, with 16% occurring only once. Trimming took off 1 base at V and 5 bases at J, with 15 bases between the two ends. Looked up from germline, CDR1 is SGHTA and CDR2 is FQGNSA. The CDR3 is made up of 16 amino acids. In its sample, this clonotype was seen once. Its antigen is as yet unknown. The sample in question was PBMCs, mostly from graft donor cells, obtained 360 days after TCRalphabeta/CD19-depleted stem cell transplant. This receptor was obtained from a male patient between 5 and 17 years old who had a stem cell transplant for acute lymphoblastic leukemia, so the T cells may come from the graft donor. The chain combines TRBV7-2 with TRBJ2-1; no clear D. CDR3 residues: CASSLGGSPQDNEQFF. CDR3 nucleotide sequence: TGTGCCAGCAGCTTAGGAGGTTCCCCTCAAGACAATGAGCAGTTCTTC.